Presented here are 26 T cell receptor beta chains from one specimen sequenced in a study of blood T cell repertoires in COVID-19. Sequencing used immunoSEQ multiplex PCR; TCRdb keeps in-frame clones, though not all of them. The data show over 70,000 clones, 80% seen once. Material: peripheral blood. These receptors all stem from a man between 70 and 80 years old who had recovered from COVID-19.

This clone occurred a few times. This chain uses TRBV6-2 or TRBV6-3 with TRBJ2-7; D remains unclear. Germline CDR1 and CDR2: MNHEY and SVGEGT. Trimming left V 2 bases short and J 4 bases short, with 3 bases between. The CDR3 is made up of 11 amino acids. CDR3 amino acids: CASSYQYEQYF. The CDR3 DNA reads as TGTGCCAGCAGTTACCAATACGAGCAGTACTTC.

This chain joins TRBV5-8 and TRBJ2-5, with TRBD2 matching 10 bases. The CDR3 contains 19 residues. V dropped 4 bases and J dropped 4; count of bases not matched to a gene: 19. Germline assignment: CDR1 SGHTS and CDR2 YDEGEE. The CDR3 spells CASSVMVSSGSEFAETQYF. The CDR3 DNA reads TGTGCCAGCAGCGTGATGGTGTCTAGCGGGAGTGAGTTCGCAGAGACCCAGTACTTC.

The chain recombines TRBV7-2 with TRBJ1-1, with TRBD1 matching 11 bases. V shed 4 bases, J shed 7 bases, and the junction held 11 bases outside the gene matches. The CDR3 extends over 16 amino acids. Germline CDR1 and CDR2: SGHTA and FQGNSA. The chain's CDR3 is CASSSPFRTGGHEAFF. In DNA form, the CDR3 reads TGTGCCAGCAGCTCACCCTTTCGGACAGGGGGCCATGAAGCTTTCTTT.

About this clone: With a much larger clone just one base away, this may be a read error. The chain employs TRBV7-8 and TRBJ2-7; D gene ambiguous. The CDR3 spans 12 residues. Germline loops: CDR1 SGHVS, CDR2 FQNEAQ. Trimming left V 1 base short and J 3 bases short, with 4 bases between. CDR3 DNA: TGTGCCAGCAGCTTAGTCGGCTACGAGCAGTACTTC. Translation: CASSLVGYEQYF.

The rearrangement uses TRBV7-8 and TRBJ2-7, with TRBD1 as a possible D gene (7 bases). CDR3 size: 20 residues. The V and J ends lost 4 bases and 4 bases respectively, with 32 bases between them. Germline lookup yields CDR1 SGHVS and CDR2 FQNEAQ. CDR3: CASSSRQGGNVKGQRYEQYF. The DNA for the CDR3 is TGTGCCAGCAGCTCCAGACAGGGAGGTAATGTGAAAGGCCAACGTTACGAGCAGTACTTC.

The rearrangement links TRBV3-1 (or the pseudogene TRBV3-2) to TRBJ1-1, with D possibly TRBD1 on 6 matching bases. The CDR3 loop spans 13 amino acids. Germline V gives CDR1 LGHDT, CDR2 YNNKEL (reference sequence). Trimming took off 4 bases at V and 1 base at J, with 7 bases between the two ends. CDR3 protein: CASSLGQNTEAFF. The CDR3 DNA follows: TGTGCCAGCAGCCTGGGACAGAACACTGAAGCTTTCTTT.

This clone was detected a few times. The CDR3 DNA is TGTGCCAGCAGCCTCCCGCGGCGTGAGCAGTTCTTC. Translation gives CASSLPRREQFF. The V gene is TRBV5-4, the J gene TRBJ2-1; no clear D. In germline, CDR1 is SGHNT, CDR2 YYREEE (reference sequence). There are 12 residues in the CDR3. V lost 4 bases and J 9 bases, leaving 11 bases between the germline ends.

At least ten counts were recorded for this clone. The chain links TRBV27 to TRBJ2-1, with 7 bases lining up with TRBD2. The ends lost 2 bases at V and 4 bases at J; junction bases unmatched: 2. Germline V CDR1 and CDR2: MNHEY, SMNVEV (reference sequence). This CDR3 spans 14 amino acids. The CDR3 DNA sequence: TGTGCCAGCAGTTTAGGGGGGGGATACAATGAGCAGTTCTTC. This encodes CASSLGGGYNEQFF.

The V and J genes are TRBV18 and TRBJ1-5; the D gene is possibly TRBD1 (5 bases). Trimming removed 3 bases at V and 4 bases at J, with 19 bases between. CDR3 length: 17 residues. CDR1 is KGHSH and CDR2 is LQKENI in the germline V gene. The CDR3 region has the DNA TGTGCCAGCTCACCTTCCTCGGGGGTTGGTATGAATCAGCCCCAGCATTTT. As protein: CASSPSSGVGMNQPQHF.

The CDR3 nucleotides read TGTGCCAGCAGCTTAGGAGGTGGCTACACCTTC. Translating it yields CASSLGGGYTF. The genes are TRBV11-2 and TRBJ1-2; the D is unclear. Between the trimmed V and J ends, which lost 1 base and 7 bases, there was a span of 4 bases. Germline loops: CDR1 SGHAT, CDR2 FQNNGV. This CDR3 is 11 amino acids long.

CDR3 sequence reads: CASSLWPGQGHNSPLHF. The CDR3 DNA reads as TGTGCCAGCAGTTTATGGCCGGGGCAGGGGCATAATTCACCCCTCCACTTT. J is TRBJ1-6 and V is TRBV27; D might be TRBD1 (6 bases). The CDR3 loop spans 17 amino acids. Trimming left V 1 base short and J 5 bases short, with 15 bases between. Looked up from germline, CDR1 is MNHEY and CDR2 is SMNVEV (reference sequence).

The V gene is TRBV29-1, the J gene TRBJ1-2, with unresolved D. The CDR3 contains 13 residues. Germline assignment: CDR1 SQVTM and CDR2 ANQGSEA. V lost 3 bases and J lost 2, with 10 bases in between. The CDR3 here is CSVDEVVNYGYTF. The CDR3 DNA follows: TGCAGCGTTGATGAGGTCGTGAACTATGGCTACACCTTC.

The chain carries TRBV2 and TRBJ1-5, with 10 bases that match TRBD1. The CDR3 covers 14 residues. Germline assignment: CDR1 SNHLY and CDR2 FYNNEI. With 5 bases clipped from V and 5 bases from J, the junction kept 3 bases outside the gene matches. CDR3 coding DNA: TGTGCCAGCAGTCCGACAGGGGGCTATCAGCCCCAGCATTTT. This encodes CASSPTGGYQPQHF.

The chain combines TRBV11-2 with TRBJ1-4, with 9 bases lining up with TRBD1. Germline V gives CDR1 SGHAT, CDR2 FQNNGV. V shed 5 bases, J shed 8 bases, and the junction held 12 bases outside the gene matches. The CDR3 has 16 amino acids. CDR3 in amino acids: CASSLGQGGGSEKLFF. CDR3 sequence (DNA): TGTGCCAGCAGCCTGGGACAGGGTGGCGGGTCCGAAAAACTGTTTTTT.

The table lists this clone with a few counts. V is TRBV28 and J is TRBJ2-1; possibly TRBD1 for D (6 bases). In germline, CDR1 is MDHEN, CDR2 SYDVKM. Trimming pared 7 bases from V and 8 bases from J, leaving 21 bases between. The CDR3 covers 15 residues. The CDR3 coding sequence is TGTGCCAGCACCCGAGGAGGCAGGGGAAAGGATGAGCAGTTCTTC. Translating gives CASTRGGRGKDEQFF.

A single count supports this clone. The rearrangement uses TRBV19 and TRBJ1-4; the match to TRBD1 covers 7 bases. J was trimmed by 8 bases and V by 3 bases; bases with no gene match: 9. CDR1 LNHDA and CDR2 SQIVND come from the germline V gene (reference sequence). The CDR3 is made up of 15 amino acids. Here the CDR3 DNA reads TGTGCCAGTAGTATGGGACAGACGGCGCGAGAAAAACTGTTTTTT. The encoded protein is CASSMGQTAREKLFF.

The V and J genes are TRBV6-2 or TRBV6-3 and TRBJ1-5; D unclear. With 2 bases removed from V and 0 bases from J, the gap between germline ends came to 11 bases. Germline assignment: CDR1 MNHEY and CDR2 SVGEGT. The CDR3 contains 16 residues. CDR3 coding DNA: TGTGCCAGCAGTTACCCTCGCAGTCATAGCAATCAGCCCCAGCATTTT. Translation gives CASSYPRSHSNQPQHF.

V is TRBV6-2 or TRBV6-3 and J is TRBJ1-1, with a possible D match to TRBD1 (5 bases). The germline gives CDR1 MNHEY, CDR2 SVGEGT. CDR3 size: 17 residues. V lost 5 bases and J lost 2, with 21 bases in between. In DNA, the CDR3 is TGTGCCAGCAGTCCAATTCGGACAAGGGGAACAAACACTGAAGCTTTCTTT. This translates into CASSPIRTRGTNTEAFF.

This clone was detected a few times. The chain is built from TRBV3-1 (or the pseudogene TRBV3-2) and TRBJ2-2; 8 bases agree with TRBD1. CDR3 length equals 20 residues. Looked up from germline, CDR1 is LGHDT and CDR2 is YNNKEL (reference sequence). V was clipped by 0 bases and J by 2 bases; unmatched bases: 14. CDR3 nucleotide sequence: TGTGCCAGCAGCCAAGAAACCGGACAGGGAGAAAGATCTAACACCGGGGAGCTGTTTTTT. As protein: CASSQETGQGERSNTGELFF.

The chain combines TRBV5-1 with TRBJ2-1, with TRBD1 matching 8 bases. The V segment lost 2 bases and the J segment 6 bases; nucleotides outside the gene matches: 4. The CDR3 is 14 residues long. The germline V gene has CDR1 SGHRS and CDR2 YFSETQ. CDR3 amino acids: CASSFQGARNEQFF. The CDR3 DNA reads TGCGCCAGCAGCTTTCAGGGGGCGCGCAATGAGCAGTTCTTC.

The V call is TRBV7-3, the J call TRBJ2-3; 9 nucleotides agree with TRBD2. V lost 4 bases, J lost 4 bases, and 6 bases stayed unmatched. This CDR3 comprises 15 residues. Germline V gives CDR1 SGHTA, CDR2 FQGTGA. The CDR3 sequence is CASSSRGGGADTQYF. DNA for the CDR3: TGTGCCAGCAGCTCCCGCGGGGGGGGTGCAGATACGCAGTATTTT.

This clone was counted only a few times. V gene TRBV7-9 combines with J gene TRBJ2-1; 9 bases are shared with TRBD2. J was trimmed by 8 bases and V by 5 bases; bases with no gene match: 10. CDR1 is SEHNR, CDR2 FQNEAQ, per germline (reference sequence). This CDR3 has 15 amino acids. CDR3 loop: CASSPISGSGDEQFF. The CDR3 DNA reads TGTGCCAGCAGCCCAATTAGCGGGAGTGGGGATGAGCAGTTCTTC.

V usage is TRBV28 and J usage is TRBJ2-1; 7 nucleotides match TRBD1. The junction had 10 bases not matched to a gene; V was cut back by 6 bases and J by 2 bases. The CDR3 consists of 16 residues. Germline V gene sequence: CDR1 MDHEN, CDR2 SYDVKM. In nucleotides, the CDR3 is TGTGCCAGCAGCTCCCTGACAGGGTTAGCCTACAATGAGCAGTTCTTC. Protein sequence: CASSSLTGLAYNEQFF. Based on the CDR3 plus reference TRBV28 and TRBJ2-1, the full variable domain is DVKVTQSSRYLVKRTGEKVFLECVQDMDHENMFWYRQDPGLGLRLIYFSYDVKMKEKGDIPEGYSVSREKKERFSLILESASTNQTSMYLCASSSLTGLAYNEQFFGPGTRLTVL.

The CDR3 loop reads CASSYGEAGIMNTEAFF. In nucleotides, the CDR3 is TGTGCCAGCAGCTACGGGGAGGCGGGGATAATGAACACTGAAGCTTTCTTT. The rearrangement links TRBV5-5 to TRBJ1-1; D unclear. The CDR3 is 17 amino acids. Per the germline V gene, CDR1 is SGHKS and CDR2 is YYEKEE (reference sequence). The V end lost 3 bases, the J end lost 0 bases, and 18 bases lay between the germline ends.

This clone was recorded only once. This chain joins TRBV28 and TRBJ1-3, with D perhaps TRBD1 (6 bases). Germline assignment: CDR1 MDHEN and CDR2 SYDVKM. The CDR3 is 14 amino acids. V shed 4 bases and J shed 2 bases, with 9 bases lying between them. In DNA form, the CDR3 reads TGTGCCAGCAGTTCAGGGGAACCTGGAAACACCATATATTTT. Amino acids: CASSSGEPGNTIYF.

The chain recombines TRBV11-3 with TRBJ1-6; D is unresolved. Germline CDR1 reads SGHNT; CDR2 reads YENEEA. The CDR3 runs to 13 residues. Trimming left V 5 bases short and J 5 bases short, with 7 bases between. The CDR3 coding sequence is TGTGCCAGCAGCAAACAGAATAATTCACCCCTCCACTTT. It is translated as CASSKQNNSPLHF.